This entry concerns a single T cell receptor beta chain. The antigen remains unidentified. Using immunoSEQ multiplex PCR, the repertoire was profiled, and TCRdb retains in-frame clones only, with some absent. In the table there are around 400,000 clones, about 88% of which are singletons. This specimen comes from a study of Ad26.COV2.S vaccination and SARS-CoV-2 variants. Study background: This donor came from the COV1001 trial of Ad26.COV2.S. Into the muscle, Ad26.COV2.S was dosed once or twice, 56 days apart.

Sample treatment: around 19 received Ad26.COV2.S at low or high dose, single or two shots; 5 received placebo; per-sample allocation not given. Sample collection was performed on day 63 after the first vaccine or placebo injection. Notes on the study in general: Total T cell responses were possibly underestimated by TCR breadth and depth analyses.

The CDR3 is 16 residues long. Germline V lookup: CDR1 MNHEY, CDR2 SMNVEV (reference sequence). V gave up 4 bases and J gave up 1 base, with 16 bases separating them. The gene calls are TRBV27 and TRBJ2-5; D possibly corresponds to TRBD2 (6 bases). The clonotype originates from a person between 18 and 65 years old who received the Ad26.COV2.S COVID-19 vaccine or a placebo. The starting material was peripheral blood, obtained in a trial of Ad26.COV2.S vaccine versus placebo. The CDR3 region has the DNA TGTGCCAGCAGTTGGGACTCCCCCTACGTCCAAGAGACCCAGTACTTC. Translation gives CASSWDSPYVQETQYF.